Listed below are T cell receptor beta chains from one sample, sequenced in a study of T cells in Graves' hyperthyroidism and ophthalmopathy. TCRdb re-analysed the multiplex PCR reads in MiXCR, keeping a single row per CDR3 protein. The sample records roughly 600,000 distinct CDR3 sequences, more than 12% being singletons. The sequenced sample was blood. The origin of the receptors is a woman in her fifties or sixties with Graves' ophthalmopathy. CDR3s include the opening cysteine and the closing phenylalanine or tryptophan. A D gene is named only where the DNA matches it firmly. Size is omitted from some rows. Given values are once, few, many or a class for expanded clones.

J gene	D gene	clone size	V gene	CDR3 protein	CDR3 DNA
TRBJ2-7	.	.	TRBV6-1	CASRNHGRGQEQYF	TGTGCCAGCAGGAACCATGGGCGGGGCCAGGAGCAGTACTTC
TRBJ2-7	TRBD2	.	TRBV4-3	CASEQIRGTSGSPYEQYF	TGCGCCAGCGAACAAATCCGGGGGACTAGCGGTAGCCCCTACGAGCAGTACTTC
TRBJ2-3	TRBD2	few	TRBV20-1	CSAGGDLSHADTQYF	TGCAGTGCCGGGGGGGACCTCTCCCACGCAGATACGCAGTATTTT
TRBJ2-1	.	few	TRBV4-2	CASSQDTVVVEQFF	TGTGCCAGCAGCCAAGATACCGTAGTGGTCGAGCAGTTCTTC
TRBJ2-3	TRBD2	few	TRBV7-3	CASSLIAGADSTDTQYF	TGTGCCAGCAGCTTGATAGCGGGAGCAGATAGCACAGATACGCAGTATTTT
TRBJ1-2	.	few	TRBV7-6	CASSWNAGFGYTF	TGTGCCAGCAGCTGGAACGCAGGGTTTGGCTACACCTTC
TRBJ1-5	TRBD1	many	TRBV20-1	CSARDPRQGVGNQPQHF	TGCAGTGCTAGAGATCCCCGACAGGGGGTGGGCAATCAGCCCCAGCATTTT
TRBJ1-1	.	many	TRBV7-2	CASTWNAEAFF	TGTGCCAGCACCTGGAACGCTGAAGCTTTCTTT
TRBJ2-3	.	many	TRBV7-2	CASSRQLASTDTQYF	TGTGCCAGCAGCCGCCAACTAGCTAGCACAGATACGCAGTATTTT
TRBJ2-2	.	.	TRBV6-5	CASSYSFNTNTWELFF	TGTGCCAGCAGTTACTCGTTTAACACGAACACCTGGGAGCTGTTTTTT
TRBJ2-2	.	many	TRBV11-3	CASSLASFGELFF	TGTGCCAGCAGCTTAGCTTCATTCGGGGAGCTGTTTTTT
TRBJ1-3	TRBD1	many	TRBV7-2	CASKPTGAHSGNTIYF	TGTGCCAGCAAGCCGACAGGGGCCCACTCTGGAAACACCATATATTTT
TRBJ2-1	TRBD2	.	TRBV7-3	CASSSGLAIDNEQFF	TGTGCCAGCAGCTCGGGACTAGCGATTGACAATGAGCAGTTCTTC
TRBJ2-7	.	many	TRBV13	CASSPRDTSYEQYF	TGTGCCAGCAGCCCCCGGGACACGTCCTACGAGCAGTACTTC
TRBJ2-7	.	.	TRBV29-1	CSAVGRYEQYF	TGCAGCGCCGTCGGACGCTACGAGCAGTACTTC
TRBJ1-5	.	.	TRBV19	CASTSERGLSQPQHF	TGTGCCAGTACCTCGGAGAGGGGGTTGTCTCAGCCCCAGCATTTT
TRBJ2-1	.	.	TRBV5-1	CASSFIPGASYNEQFF	TGCGCCAGCAGCTTCATTCCCGGGGCCTCCTACAATGAGCAGTTCTTC
TRBJ2-7	TRBD1	few	TRBV7-9	CASSLARGTGSFYEQYF	TGTGCCAGCAGCTTAGCGCGAGGGACAGGGTCTTTTTACGAGCAGTACTTC
TRBJ2-7	.	.	TRBV20-1	CSVRDPTSWQYF	TGCAGTGTCCGGGACCCCACCAGTTGGCAGTACTTC
TRBJ2-3	TRBD2	many	TRBV29-1	CSGGLAGTDTQYF	TGCAGCGGGGGACTAGCGGGCACAGATACGCAGTATTTT
TRBJ2-1	TRBD2	many	TRBV7-9	CASSLGRREGNEQFF	TGTGCCAGCAGCTTAGGGCGGCGGGAGGGTAATGAGCAGTTCTTC
TRBJ2-1	.	.	TRBV9	CASSAETDEQFF	TGTGCCAGCAGCGCCGAGACCGATGAGCAGTTCTTC
TRBJ1-5	.	many	TRBV18	CASSSTGKHSNQPQHF	TGTGCCAGCTCATCCACAGGGAAACATAGCAATCAGCCCCAGCATTTT
TRBJ2-7	.	many	TRBV10-3	CAIRGTSSYEQYF	TGTGCCATCAGGGGGACGAGCTCCTACGAGCAGTACTTC
TRBJ1-3	.	once	TRBV10-2	CASSPRSGGTGNTIYF	TGCGCCAGCAGTCCGCGTTCTGGGGGGACTGGAAACACCATATATTTT
TRBJ2-2	.	.	TRBV12-3/TRBV12-4	CASSTRKANTGELFF	TGTGCCAGCAGTACGAGAAAGGCGAACACCGGGGAGCTGTTTTTT
TRBJ2-7	.	.	TRBV20-1	CSTPLGGSYEQYF	TGCAGTACCCCTCTTGGGGGCTCCTACGAGCAGTACTTC
TRBJ2-2	.	many	TRBV6-5	CASSYWRDTGELFF	TGTGCCAGCAGTTACTGGCGGGACACCGGGGAGCTGTTTTTT
TRBJ2-1	TRBD1	many	TRBV3-1	CASSQRGGEGNEQFF	TGTGCCAGCAGCCAGAGAGGGGGCGAGGGGAATGAGCAGTTCTTC
TRBJ2-1	.	.	TRBV19	CASSIFSYNEQFF	TGTGCCAGTAGTATTTTCAGTTACAATGAGCAGTTCTTC
TRBJ2-1	TRBD1	many	TRBV6-6	CASSYSKGYGQGSYNEQFF	TGTGCCAGCAGTTACTCAAAAGGTTACGGACAGGGGTCCTACAATGAGCAGTTCTTC
TRBJ2-7	TRBD2	few	TRBV29-1	CSVEIFPGTSGFYEQYF	TGCAGCGTTGAAATATTCCCCGGGACTAGCGGGTTCTACGAGCAGTACTTC
TRBJ1-1	.	few	TRBV28	CASRGPLTPEAFF	TGTGCCAGCCGCGGACCCCTAACACCTGAAGCTTTCTTT
TRBJ1-1	TRBD1	many	TRBV7-8	CASSLVDRANTEAFF	TGTGCCAGCAGCTTAGTGGACAGGGCGAACACTGAAGCTTTCTTT
TRBJ2-2	TRBD1	.	TRBV6-2/TRBV6-3	CASSYSKYRGTNTGELFF	TGTGCCAGCAGTTACTCGAAGTACAGGGGAACGAACACCGGGGAGCTGTTTTTT
TRBJ2-3	TRBD1	many	TRBV7-9	CASSLGPGQGTDTQYF	TGTGCCAGCAGCTTGGGACCGGGACAGGGGACAGATACGCAGTATTTT
TRBJ2-3	.	many	TRBV14	CASSQALRGLVYADTQYF	TGTGCCAGCAGCCAAGCTCTCCGGGGGCTCGTTTATGCAGATACGCAGTATTTT
TRBJ2-7	TRBD2	.	TRBV12-3/TRBV12-4	CATHRIAGGGVEQYF	TGTGCCACTCACAGAATAGCGGGGGGGGGAGTAGAGCAGTACTTC
TRBJ1-4	TRBD1	many	TRBV18	CASCHGQGMANEKLFF	TGTGCCAGCTGCCATGGACAGGGGATGGCTAATGAAAAACTGTTTTTT
TRBJ1-2	.	few	TRBV9	CASSVGYRDNYGYTF	TGTGCCAGCAGCGTAGGGTACAGGGACAACTATGGCTACACCTTC
TRBJ2-1	TRBD2	many	TRBV20-1	CSAGGGLAGDHEQFF	TGCAGTGCTGGCGGGGGACTAGCGGGAGATCATGAGCAGTTCTTC
TRBJ2-1	.	many	TRBV2	CASSEEAGSYNEQFF	TGTGCCAGCAGTGAAGAGGCGGGGTCCTACAATGAGCAGTTCTTC
TRBJ2-5	.	many	TRBV18	CASSPAGPAQETQYF	TGTGCCAGCTCACCCGCAGGCCCAGCTCAAGAGACCCAGTACTTC
TRBJ2-3	.	many	TRBV11-3	CASSSRPTDTQYF	TGTGCCAGCAGCTCTCGACCCACAGATACGCAGTATTTT
TRBJ2-1	TRBD1	many	TRBV11-2	CASSLGHRGRYNEQFF	TGTGCCAGCAGCTTAGGGCACAGGGGGAGGTACAATGAGCAGTTCTTC
TRBJ2-5	TRBD2	few	TRBV5-1	CASSSTSGRSGQETQYF	TGCGCCAGCAGCTCTACTAGCGGGAGAAGCGGGCAAGAGACCCAGTACTTC
TRBJ2-1	.	few	TRBV7-2	CASSLAIQIYNEQFF	TGTGCCAGCAGCTTAGCTATACAAATTTACAATGAGCAGTTCTTC
TRBJ1-1	.	.	TRBV28	CASKEGLSTEAFF	TGTGCCAGCAAGGAGGGGCTTAGCACTGAAGCTTTCTTT
TRBJ2-1	.	.	TRBV24-1	CATSDLLSDDNGQFF	TGTGCCACCAGTGATTTACTTTCAGACGACAATGGGCAGTTCTTC
TRBJ2-7	.	many	TRBV7-4	CASTPHGTGSYEQYF	TGTGCCAGCACTCCTCACGGGACTGGTTCCTACGAGCAGTACTTC
TRBJ2-7	TRBD2	many	TRBV5-1	CASSLLGTNYEQYF	TGCGCCAGCAGCCTCCTGGGGACTAACTACGAGCAGTACTTC
TRBJ2-1	.	many	TRBV14	CASSERTTLNEQFF	TGTGCCAGCAGCGAGCGGACTACGTTAAATGAGCAGTTCTTC